This TCR beta chain was identified in a study of blood T cell repertoires in COVID-19. The method was immunoSEQ multiplex PCR; TCRdb's version includes in-frame clones alone and lacks a portion of them. The table records some 30,000 clones, roughly 89% of them present only once. V lost 1 base and J lost 1, with 11 bases in between. CDR3 length equals 17 residues. CDR1 is LGHDT, CDR2 YNNKEL, per germline (reference sequence). The TCR sequence derives from a human donor with acute or convalescent COVID-19. The donor label of this sample is uncertain. Input material: peripheral blood. V is TRBV3-1 (or the pseudogene TRBV3-2) and J is TRBJ2-6; TRBD2 might be the D (6 bases). The CDR3 is CASSQVGGGSGANVLTF. CDR3 in DNA: TGTGCCAGCAGCCAAGTGGGAGGAGGATCTGGGGCCAACGTCCTGACTTTC.